The clone carrying this T cell receptor beta chain came up many times. Its target is unknown. TCRdb called the reads again in MiXCR, with one record for every CDR3 protein. The sample includes 500,000 or so distinct CDR3 sequences, about 15% of them seen just once. This entry belongs to a study of T cell repertoires in cytomegalovirus infection. Whole-study results and caveats: Summed frequency of shared TCR beta families picked out CMV carriers who also had the relevant HLA. Ex vivo, HLA-C-restricted CMV-specific TCR beta clonotypes prevailed over the rest of the response.

The CDR3 length is 13 residues. The V and J ends lost 7 bases and 3 bases respectively, with 12 bases between them. CDR1 and CDR2 from the germline V gene are ENHRY and SYGVKD. V is TRBV10-3 and J is TRBJ1-1; TRBD1 might be the D (5 bases). The sequence was obtained from a human donor in good health (CMV status not recorded). Some clones in this sample may be carry-over from other donors' samples. The source material was CD8+ T cells from PBMCs. The CDR3 bases are TGTGCCATCAAGCCGACAGAGCACACTGAAGCTTTCTTT. This gives the protein CAIKPTEHTEAFF.